A single sample gave rise to the 5 T cell receptor beta chains below, sequenced in a study of PD-1 blockade in mismatch repair-deficient tumors. Sequencing was performed with immunoSEQ multiplex PCR; in TCRdb, only in-frame clones are kept and a portion is missing. This table holds roughly 130,000 clones, about 90% found once. Sequencing was performed on peripheral blood, taken approximately 72 weeks after starting pembrolizumab. The receptors here all came from an adult with mismatch repair-deficient cancer.

The genes are TRBV29-1 and TRBJ2-1; no definite D call. This CDR3 is 13 amino acids long. Deletions cut 8 bases from V and 0 bases from J, with 11 bases between. CDR1 and CDR2 (germline): SQVTM, ANQGSEA. The CDR3 region is CSLYSSSYNEQFF. Here the CDR3 DNA reads TGCAGCCTATACAGTAGCTCCTACAATGAGCAGTTCTTC.

Notes on this clone: Other DNA sequences from this sample encode an identical CDR3 as well. This rearrangement joins TRBV5-1 to TRBJ2-7; D is unresolved. The V gene lost 0 bases and the J gene lost 4 bases, with 2 bases spanning the gap. CDR1 is SGHRS and CDR2 is YFSETQ in the germline V gene. The CDR3 covers 11 residues. The CDR3 loop reads CASSLGYEQYF. The DNA for the CDR3 is TGCGCCAGCAGCTTGGGTTACGAGCAGTACTTC.

This clone has a handful of counts. Other DNA variants within this sample encode the same CDR3. The V call is TRBV11-2, the J call TRBJ2-4; tentative D call: TRBD2 (5 bases). Germline CDR1 and CDR2: SGHAT and FQNNGV. The CDR3 is made up of 15 amino acids. Trimming removed 0 bases at V and 6 bases at J, with 12 bases between. The CDR3 sequence is CASSLESGEANIQYF. The CDR3 nucleotides read TGTGCCAGCAGCTTAGAATCCGGGGAAGCAAACATTCAGTACTTC.

V and J are TRBV6-1 and TRBJ2-7, with 12 bases identical to TRBD2. This CDR3 has 16 amino acids. Germline CDR1 reads MNHNS; CDR2 reads SASEGT. After removal of 4 bases from V and 2 bases from J, the junction contained 6 bases not matched to a gene. The CDR3 protein is CASSGAGLAGTYEQYF. The DNA for the CDR3 is TGTGCCAGCAGTGGCGCCGGACTAGCGGGAACCTACGAGCAGTACTTC.

V usage is TRBV28 and J usage is TRBJ2-7, with 9 bases lining up with TRBD1. Germline V lookup: CDR1 MDHEN, CDR2 SYDVKM. The CDR3 spans 14 residues. Trimming removed 4 bases from V and 2 bases from J; junction bases left unmatched: 3. The CDR3 region has the DNA TGTGCCAGCAGTTCGACAGGGGGGCCCTACGAGCAGTACTTC. Amino acids: CASSSTGGPYEQYF.